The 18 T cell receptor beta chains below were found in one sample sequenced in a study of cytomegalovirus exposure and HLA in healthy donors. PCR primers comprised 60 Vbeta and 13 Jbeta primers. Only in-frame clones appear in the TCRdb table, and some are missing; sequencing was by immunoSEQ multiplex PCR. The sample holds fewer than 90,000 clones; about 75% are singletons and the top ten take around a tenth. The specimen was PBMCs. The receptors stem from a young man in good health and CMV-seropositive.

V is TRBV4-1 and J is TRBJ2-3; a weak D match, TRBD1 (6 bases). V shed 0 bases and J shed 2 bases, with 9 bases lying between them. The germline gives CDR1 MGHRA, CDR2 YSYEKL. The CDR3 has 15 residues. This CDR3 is CASSQDRGHTDTQYF. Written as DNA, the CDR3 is TGCGCCAGCAGCCAAGATCGGGGACACACAGATACGCAGTATTTT.

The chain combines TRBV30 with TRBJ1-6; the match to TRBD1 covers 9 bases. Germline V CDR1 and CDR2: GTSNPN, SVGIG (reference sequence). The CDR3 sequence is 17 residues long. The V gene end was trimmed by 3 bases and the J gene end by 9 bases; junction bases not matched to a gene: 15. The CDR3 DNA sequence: TGTGCCTGGAGACCACGGCCTACAGGGACAGGGCCTTCACCCCTCCACTTT. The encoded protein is CAWRPRPTGTGPSPLHF.

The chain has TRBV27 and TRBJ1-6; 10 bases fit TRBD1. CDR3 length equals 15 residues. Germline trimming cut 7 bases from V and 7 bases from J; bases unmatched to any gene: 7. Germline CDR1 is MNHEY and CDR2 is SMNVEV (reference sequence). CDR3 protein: CASTVPGQGNSPLHF. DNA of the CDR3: TGTGCCAGCACGGTTCCGGGACAGGGGAATTCACCCCTCCACTTT.

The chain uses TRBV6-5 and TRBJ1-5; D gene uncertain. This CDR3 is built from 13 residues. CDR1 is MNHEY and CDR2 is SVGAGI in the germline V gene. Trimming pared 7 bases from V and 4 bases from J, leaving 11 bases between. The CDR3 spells CASILSGNQPQHF. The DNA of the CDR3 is TGTGCCAGCATTCTGTCGGGAAATCAGCCCCAGCATTTT.

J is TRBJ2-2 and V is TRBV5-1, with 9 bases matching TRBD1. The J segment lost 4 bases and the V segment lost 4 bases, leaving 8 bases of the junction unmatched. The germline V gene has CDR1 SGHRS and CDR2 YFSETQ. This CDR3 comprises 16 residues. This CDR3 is CASSLRTGVGTGELFF. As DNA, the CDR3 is TGCGCCAGCAGCCTAAGGACAGGGGTTGGCACCGGGGAGCTGTTTTTT.

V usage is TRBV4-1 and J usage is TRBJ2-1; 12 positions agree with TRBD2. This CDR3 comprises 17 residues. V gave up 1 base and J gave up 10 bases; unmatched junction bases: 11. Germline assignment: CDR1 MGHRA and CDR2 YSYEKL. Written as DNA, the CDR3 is TGCGCCAGCAGCCAAGTTGGGGCTAGCGGGGGGGCCGAGGAGCAGTTCTTC. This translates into CASSQVGASGGAEEQFF.

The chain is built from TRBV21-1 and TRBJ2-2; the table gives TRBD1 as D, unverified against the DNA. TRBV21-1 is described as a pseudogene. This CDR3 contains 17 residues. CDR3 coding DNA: TGTGCCAGCTCTCCCGGGACAGGGGCGGGGAACACCGGGGAGCTGTTTTTT. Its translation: CASSPGTGAGNTGELFF.

The CDR3 here is CASSLWDRSYQPQHF. CDR3 nucleotide sequence: TGTGCCAGCAGCTTATGGGACAGGTCTTATCAGCCCCAGCATTTT. The chain joins TRBV5-6 to TRBJ1-5, with 8 bases matching TRBD1. V lost 2 bases and J lost 5; bases outside the gene matches: 6. There are 15 residues in the CDR3. The germline gives CDR1 SGHDT, CDR2 YYEEEE.

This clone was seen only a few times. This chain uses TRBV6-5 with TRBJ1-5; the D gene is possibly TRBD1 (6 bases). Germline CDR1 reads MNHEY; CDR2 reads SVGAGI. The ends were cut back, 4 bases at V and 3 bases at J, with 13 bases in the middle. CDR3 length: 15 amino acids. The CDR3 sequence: CASSWRWGLNQPQHF. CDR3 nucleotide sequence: TGTGCCAGCAGTTGGAGATGGGGGCTCAATCAGCCCCAGCATTTT.

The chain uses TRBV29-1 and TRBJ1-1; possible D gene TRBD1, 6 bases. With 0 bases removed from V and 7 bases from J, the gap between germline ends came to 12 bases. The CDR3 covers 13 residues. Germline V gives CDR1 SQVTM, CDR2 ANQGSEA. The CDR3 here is CSVEEGGGGEAFF. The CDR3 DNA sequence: TGCAGCGTTGAAGAGGGAGGGGGGGGTGAAGCTTTCTTT.

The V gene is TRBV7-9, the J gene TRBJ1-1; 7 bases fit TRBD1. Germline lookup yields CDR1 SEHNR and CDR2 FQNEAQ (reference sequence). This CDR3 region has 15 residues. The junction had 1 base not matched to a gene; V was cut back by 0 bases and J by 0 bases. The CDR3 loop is CASSLAQGVNTEAFF. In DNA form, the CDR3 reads TGTGCCAGCAGCTTAGCGCAGGGGGTGAACACTGAAGCTTTCTTT.

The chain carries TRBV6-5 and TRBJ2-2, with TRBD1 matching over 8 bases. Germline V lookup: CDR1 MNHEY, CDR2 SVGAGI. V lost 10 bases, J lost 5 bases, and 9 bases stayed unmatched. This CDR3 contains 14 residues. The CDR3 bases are TGTGCCACCAAGGGGCAGGGGGCGACCGGGGAGCTGTTTTTT. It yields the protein CATKGQGATGELFF.

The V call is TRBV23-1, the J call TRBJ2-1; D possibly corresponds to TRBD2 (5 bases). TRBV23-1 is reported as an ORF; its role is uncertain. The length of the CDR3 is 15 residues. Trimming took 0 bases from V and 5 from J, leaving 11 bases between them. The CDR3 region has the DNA TGCGCCAGCAGTCAATCGGTCCGGGGAGACAATGAGCAGTTCTTC. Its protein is CASSQSVRGDNEQFF.

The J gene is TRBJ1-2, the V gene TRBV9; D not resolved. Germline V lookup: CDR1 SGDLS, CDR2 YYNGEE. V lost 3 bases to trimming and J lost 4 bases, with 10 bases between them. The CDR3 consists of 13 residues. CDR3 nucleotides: TGTGCCAGCAGCGGAGACTCGCCCTATGGCTACACCTTC. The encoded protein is CASSGDSPYGYTF.

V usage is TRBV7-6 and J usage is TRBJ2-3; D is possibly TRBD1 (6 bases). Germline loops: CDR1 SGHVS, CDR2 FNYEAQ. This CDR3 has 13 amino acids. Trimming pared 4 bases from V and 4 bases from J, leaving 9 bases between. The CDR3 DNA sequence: TGTGCCAGCAGCTGGGGACAATCAGATACGCAGTATTTT. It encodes CASSWGQSDTQYF.

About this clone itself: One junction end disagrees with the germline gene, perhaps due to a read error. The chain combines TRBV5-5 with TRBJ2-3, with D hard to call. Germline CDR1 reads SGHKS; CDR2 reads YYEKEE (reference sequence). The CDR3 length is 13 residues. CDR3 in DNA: TGTGCCAGAAGCTTGCAGGGCACAGATACGCAGTATTTT. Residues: CARSLQGTDTQYF. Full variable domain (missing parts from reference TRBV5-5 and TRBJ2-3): DAGVTQSPTHLIKTRGQQVTLRCSPISGHKSVSWYQQVLGQGPQFIFQYYEKEERGRGNFPDRFSARQFPNYSSELNVNALLLGDSALYLCARSLQGTDTQYFGPGTRLTVL.

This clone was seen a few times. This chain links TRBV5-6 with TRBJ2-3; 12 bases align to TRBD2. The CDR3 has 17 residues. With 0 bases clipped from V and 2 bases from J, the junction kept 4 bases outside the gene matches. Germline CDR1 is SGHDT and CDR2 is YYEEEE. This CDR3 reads CASSLDRLAGVTDTQYF. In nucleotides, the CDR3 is TGTGCCAGCAGCTTGGATCGACTAGCGGGAGTCACAGATACGCAGTATTTT.

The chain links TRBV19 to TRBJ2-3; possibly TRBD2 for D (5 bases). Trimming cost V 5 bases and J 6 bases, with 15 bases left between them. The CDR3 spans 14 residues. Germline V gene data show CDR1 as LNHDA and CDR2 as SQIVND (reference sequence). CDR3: CASSPASPKDTQYF. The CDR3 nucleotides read TGTGCCAGTAGTCCGGCTAGCCCCAAGGATACGCAGTATTTT.